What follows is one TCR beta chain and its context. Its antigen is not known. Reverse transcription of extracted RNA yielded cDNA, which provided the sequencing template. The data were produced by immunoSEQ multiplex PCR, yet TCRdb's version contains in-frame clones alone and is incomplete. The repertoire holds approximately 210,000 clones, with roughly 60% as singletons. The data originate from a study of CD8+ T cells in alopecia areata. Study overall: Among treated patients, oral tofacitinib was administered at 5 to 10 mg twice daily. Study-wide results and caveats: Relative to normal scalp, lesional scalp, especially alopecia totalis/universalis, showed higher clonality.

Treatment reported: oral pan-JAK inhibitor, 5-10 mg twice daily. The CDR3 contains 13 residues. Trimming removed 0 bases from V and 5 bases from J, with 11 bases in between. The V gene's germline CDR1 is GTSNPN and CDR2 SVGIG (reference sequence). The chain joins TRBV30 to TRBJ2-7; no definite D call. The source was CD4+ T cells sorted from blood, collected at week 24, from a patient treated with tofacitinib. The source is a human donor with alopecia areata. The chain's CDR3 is CAWSVRQRDEQYF. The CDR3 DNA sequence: TGTGCCTGGAGTGTACGGCAGCGCGACGAGCAGTACTTC.